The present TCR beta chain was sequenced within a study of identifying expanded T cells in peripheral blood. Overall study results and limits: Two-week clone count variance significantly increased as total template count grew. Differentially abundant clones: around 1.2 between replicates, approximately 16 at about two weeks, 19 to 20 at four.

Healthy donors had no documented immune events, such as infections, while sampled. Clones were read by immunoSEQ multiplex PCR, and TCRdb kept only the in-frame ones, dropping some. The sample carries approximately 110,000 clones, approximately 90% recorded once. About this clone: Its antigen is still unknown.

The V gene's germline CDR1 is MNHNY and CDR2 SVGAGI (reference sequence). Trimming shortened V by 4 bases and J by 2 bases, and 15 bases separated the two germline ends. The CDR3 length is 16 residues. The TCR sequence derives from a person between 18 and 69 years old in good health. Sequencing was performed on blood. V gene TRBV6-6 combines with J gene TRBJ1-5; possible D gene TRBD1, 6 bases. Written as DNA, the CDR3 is TGTGCCAGCAGTTCTGTCGCGACAGGCGGCAATCAGCCCCAGCATTTT. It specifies CASSSVATGGNQPQHF.